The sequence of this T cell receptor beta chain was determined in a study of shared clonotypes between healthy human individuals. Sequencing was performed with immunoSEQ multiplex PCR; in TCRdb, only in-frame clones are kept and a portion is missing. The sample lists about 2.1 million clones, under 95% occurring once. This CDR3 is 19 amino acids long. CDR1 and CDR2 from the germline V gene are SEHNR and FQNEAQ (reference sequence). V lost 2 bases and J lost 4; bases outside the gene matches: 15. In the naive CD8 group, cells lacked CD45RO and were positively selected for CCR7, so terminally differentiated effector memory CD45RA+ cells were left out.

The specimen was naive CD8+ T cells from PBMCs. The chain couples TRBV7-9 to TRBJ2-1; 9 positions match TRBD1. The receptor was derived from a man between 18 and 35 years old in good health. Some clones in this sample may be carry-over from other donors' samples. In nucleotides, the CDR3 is TGTGCCAGCAGCTTATGGACCCCACAGGGGGCGACATTTTACAATGAGCAGTTCTTC. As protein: CASSLWTPQGATFYNEQFF.